This T cell receptor (beta chain) was captured in a study of PD-1 blockade in classical Hodgkin lymphoma. Remarks on this clone: As yet, its antigen is unknown.

The CDR3 consists of 15 residues. V lost 1 base and J 3 bases, leaving 12 bases between the germline ends. Germline V gene sequence: CDR1 LNHNV, CDR2 YYDKDF (reference sequence). Clones were read by immunoSEQ multiplex PCR, and TCRdb kept only the in-frame ones, dropping some. The sample has about 21,000 clones, 68% seen once. Relapse after autologous stem cell transplantation occurred in every patient, and brentuximab vedotin exposure varied. Progressive disease, partial response or complete response was each patient's best response. Study conclusions and caveats: Complete responders possessed baseline diversity comparable to newly diagnosed patients.

This receptor was taken from a human donor with classical Hodgkin lymphoma. V and J are TRBV15 and TRBJ1-1; D might be TRBD1 (6 bases). The source material was peripheral blood mononuclear cells (PBMCs), sampled at baseline. For the CDR3, the DNA is TGTGCCACCAGCAGAGGGGGGCAGGGCGACACTGAAGCTTTCTTT. This translates into CATSRGGQGDTEAFF.